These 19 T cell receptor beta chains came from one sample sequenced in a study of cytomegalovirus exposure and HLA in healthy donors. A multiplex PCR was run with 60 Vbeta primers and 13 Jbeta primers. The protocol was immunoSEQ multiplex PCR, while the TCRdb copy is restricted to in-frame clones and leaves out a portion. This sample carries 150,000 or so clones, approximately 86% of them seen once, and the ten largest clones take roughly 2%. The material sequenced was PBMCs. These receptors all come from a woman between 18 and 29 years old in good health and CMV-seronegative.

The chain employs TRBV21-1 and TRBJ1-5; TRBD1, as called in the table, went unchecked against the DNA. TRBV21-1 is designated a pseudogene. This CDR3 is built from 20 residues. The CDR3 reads CASTKGSPGQGAFSNQPQHF. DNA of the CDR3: TGTGCCAGCACCAAAGGGAGCCCGGGACAGGGGGCCTTCAGCAATCAGCCCCAGCATTTT.

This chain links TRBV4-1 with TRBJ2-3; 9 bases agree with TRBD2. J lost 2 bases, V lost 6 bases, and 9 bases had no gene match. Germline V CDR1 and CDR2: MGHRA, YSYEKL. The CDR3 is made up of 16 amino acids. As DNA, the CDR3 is TGCGCCAGCAGATTCCTGCGGGGGGGAGCCACAGATACGCAGTATTTT. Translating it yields CASRFLRGGATDTQYF.

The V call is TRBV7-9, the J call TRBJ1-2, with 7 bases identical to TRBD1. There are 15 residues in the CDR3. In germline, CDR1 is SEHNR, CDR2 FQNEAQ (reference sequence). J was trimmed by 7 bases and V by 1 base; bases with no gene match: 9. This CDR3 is CASSLGGRGFSGYTF. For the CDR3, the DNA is TGTGCCAGCAGCTTAGGAGGCAGGGGGTTTAGTGGCTACACCTTC.

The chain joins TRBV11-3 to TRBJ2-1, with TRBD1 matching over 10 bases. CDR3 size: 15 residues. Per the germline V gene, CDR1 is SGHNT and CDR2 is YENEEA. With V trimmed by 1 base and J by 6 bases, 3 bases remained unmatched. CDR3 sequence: CASSLAGQGVNEQFF. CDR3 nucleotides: TGTGCCAGCAGCTTAGCCGGACAGGGGGTCAATGAGCAGTTCTTC.

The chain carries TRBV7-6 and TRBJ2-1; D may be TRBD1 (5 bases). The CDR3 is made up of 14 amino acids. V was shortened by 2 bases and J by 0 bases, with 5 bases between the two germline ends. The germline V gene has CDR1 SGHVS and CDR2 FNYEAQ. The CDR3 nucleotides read TGTGCCAGCAGCTTACAGGGCTCCTACAATGAGCAGTTCTTC. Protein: CASSLQGSYNEQFF. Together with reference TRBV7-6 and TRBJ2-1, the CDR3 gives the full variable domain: GAGVSQSPRYKVTKRGQDVALRCDPISGHVSLYWYRQALGQGPEFLTYFNYEAQQDKSGLPNDRFSAERPEGSISTLTIQRTEQRDSAMYRCASSLQGSYNEQFFGPGTRLTVL.

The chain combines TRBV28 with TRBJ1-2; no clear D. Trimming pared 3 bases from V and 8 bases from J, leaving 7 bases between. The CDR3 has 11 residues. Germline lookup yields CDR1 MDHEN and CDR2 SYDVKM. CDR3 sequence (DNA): TGTGCCAGCAGTTTCGCAGGCGGCTACACCTTC. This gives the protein CASSFAGGYTF.

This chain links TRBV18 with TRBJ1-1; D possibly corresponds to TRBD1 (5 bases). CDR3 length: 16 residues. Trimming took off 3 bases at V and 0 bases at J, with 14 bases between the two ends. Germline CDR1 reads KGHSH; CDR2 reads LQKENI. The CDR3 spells CASSPLTGDLNTEAFF. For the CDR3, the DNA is TGTGCCAGCTCACCTTTGACGGGGGACCTGAACACTGAAGCTTTCTTT. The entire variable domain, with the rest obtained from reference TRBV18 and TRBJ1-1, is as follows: NAGVMQNPRHLVRRRGQEARLRCSPMKGHSHVYWYRQLPEEGLKFMVYLQKENIIDESGMPKERFSAEFPKEGPSILRIQQVVRGDSAAYFCASSPLTGDLNTEAFFGQGTRLTVV.

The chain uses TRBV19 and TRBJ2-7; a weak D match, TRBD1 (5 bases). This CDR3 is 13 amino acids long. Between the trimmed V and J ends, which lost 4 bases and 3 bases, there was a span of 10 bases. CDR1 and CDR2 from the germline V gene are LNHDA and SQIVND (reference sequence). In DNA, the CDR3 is TGTGCCAGTAGTAGGGCAGGGAACTACGAGCAGTACTTC. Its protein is CASSRAGNYEQYF.

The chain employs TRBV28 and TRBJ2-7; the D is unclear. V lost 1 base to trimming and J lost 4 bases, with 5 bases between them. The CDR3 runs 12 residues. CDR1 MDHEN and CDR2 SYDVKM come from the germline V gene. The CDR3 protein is CASSLSGYEQYF. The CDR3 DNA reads TGTGCCAGCAGTTTATCGGGTTACGAGCAGTACTTC.

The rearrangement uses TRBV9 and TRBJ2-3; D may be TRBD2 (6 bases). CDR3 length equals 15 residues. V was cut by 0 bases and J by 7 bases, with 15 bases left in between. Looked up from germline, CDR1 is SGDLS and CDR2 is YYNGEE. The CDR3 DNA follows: TGTGCCAGCAGCGTAGCGTCGGGACTTCAGCATACGCAGTATTTT. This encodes CASSVASGLQHTQYF. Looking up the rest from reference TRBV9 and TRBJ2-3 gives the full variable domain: DSGVTQTPKHLITATGQRVTLRCSPRSGDLSVYWYQQSLDQGLQFLIQYYNGEERAKGNILERFSAQQFPDLHSELNLSSLELGDSALYFCASSVASGLQHTQYFGPGTRLTVL.

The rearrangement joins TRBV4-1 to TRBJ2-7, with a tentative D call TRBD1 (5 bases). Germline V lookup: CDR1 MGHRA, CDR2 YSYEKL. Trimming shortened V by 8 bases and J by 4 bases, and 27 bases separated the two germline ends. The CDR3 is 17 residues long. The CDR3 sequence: CASGRGERNRLAYEQYF. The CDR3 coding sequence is TGCGCCAGCGGAAGGGGCGAAAGGAACAGGTTGGCGTACGAGCAGTACTTC.

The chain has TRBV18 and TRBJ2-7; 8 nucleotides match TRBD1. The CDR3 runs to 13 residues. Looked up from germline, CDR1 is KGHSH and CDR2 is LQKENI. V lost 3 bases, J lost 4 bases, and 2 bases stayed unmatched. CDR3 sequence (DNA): TGTGCCAGCTCACCGGGACAGGAGTACGAGCAGTACTTC. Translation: CASSPGQEYEQYF.

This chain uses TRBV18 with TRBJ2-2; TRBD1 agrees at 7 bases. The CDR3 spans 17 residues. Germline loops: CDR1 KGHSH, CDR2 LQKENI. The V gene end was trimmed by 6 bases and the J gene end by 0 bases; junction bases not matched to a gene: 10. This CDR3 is CASSPTGIHTNTGELFF. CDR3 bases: TGTGCCAGCTCCCCGACAGGGATCCATACGAACACCGGGGAGCTGTTTTTT.

CDR3 amino acids: CASSSSGTGGSGANVLTF. The DNA of the CDR3 is TGCGCCAGCAGCTCGTCCGGGACAGGGGGGTCTGGGGCCAACGTCCTGACTTTC. The chain carries TRBV5-1 and TRBJ2-6; TRBD1 matches at 11 bases. Germline loops: CDR1 SGHRS, CDR2 YFSETQ. The CDR3 has 18 residues. J was trimmed by 1 base and V by 3 bases; bases with no gene match: 6.

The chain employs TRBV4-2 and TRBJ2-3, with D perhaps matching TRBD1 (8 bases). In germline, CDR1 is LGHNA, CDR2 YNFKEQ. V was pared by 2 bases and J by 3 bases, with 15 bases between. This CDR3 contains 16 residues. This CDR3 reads CASSQKTGGETDTQYF. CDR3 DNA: TGTGCCAGCAGCCAAAAAACAGGGGGGGAAACAGATACGCAGTATTTT.

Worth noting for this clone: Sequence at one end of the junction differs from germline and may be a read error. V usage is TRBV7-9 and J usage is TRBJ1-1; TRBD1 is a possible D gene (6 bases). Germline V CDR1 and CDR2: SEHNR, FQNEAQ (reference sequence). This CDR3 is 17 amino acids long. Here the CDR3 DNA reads TGTTCCAGCAGCTTGCGACCGGACAGCCCTATGAACACTGAAGCTTTCTTT. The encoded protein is CSSSLRPDSPMNTEAFF.

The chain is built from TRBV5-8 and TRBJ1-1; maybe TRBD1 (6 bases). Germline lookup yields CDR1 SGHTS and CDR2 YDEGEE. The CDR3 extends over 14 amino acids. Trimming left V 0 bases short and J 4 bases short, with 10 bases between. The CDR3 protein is CASSLAGVGTEAFF. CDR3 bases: TGTGCCAGCAGCTTGGCAGGGGTGGGCACTGAAGCTTTCTTT.

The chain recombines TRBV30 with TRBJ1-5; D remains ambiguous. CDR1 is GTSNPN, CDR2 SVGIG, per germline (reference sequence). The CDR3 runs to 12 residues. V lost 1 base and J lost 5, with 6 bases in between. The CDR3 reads CAWSGGYQPQHF. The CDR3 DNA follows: TGTGCCTGGAGTGGCGGATATCAGCCCCAGCATTTT.

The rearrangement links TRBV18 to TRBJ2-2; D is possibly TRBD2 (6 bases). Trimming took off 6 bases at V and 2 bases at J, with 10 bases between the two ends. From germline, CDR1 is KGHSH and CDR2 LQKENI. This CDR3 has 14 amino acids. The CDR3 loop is CASSQGLNTGELFF. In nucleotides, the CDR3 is TGTGCCAGCTCTCAGGGACTTAACACCGGGGAGCTGTTTTTT.